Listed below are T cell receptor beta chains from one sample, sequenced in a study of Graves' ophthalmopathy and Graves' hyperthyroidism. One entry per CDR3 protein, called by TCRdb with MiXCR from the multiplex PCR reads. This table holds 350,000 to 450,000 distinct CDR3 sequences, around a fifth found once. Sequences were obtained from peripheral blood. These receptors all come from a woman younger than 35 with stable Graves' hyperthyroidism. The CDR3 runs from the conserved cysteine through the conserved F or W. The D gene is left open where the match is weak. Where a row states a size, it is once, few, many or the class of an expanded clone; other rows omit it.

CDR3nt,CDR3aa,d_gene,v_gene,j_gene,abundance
TGTGCCAGCAGTGAAGCACGGCGTACTGGAGCTTTCTTT,CASSEARRTGAFF,.,TRBV6-1,TRBJ1-1,many
TGTGCTAGTGGTTTGGTACCCCCCGGGGAGCTGTTTTTT,CASGLVPPGELFF,.,TRBV12-5,TRBJ2-2,many
TGTGCCAGCAGCGCCTGGTCCCTTTTAAATCAGCCCCAGCATTTT,CASSAWSLLNQPQHF,.,TRBV6-1,TRBJ1-5,once
TGTGCCAGCAGACGGACTAGCGGGAGTTCCTACGAGCAGTACTTC,CASRRTSGSSYEQYF,TRBD2,TRBV6-1,TRBJ2-7,many
TGCAGCGTTGGCGGGAGGTACACCGGGGAGCTGTTTTTT,CSVGGRYTGELFF,TRBD2,TRBV29-1,TRBJ2-2,many
TGCGCCAGCAGCGGGGGACTAGCTTCCCCCCCCACCCAGTACTTC,CASSGGLASPPTQYF,TRBD2,TRBV5-1,TRBJ2-5,many
TGTGCCAGCAGCGAACAGGGGGGAAAAGAGACCCAGTACTTC,CASSEQGGKETQYF,TRBD1,TRBV6-1,TRBJ2-5,.
TGCAGCGTTGTGATCCGGGACAGGGGGTTGGGCTACACCTTC,CSVVIRDRGLGYTF,TRBD1,TRBV29-1,TRBJ1-2,many
TGTGCCAGCAGCCCCTTAACGGGAGCCTCCTACGAGCAGTACTTC,CASSPLTGASYEQYF,.,TRBV11-2,TRBJ2-7,many
TGTGCCAGCAGTGAGGGTTGGGGTTTCTCTGGGGCCAACGTCCTGACTTTC,CASSEGWGFSGANVLTF,.,TRBV25-1,TRBJ2-6,many
TGTGCCAGCATTACAGACCTGATCTCCTATAATTCACCCCTCCACTTT,CASITDLISYNSPLHF,.,TRBV6-5,TRBJ1-6,many
TGTGCCAGCAGTTACTCGGTTCCTTCCTCTGGAAACACCATATATTTT,CASSYSVPSSGNTIYF,.,TRBV6-5,TRBJ1-3,.
TGCAGTGCACTCGTTTTTGGGAACACTGAAGCTTTCTTT,CSALVFGNTEAFF,.,TRBV20-1,TRBJ1-1,.
TGTGCCAGCGGGAAACTAGCGGGAGTCAACGAGCAGTACTTC,CASGKLAGVNEQYF,TRBD2,TRBV28,TRBJ2-7,many
TGTGCCAGCAGCTGGGACAGGGTTGAGAACACTGAAGCTTTCTTT,CASSWDRVENTEAFF,TRBD1,TRBV6-5,TRBJ1-1,many
TGTGCCAGCGCTCCCCCAGCCTTTAATTCACCCCTCCACTTT,CASAPPAFNSPLHF,.,TRBV9,TRBJ1-6,few
TGTGCCAGCAGCCTCGGACGGAACCCCTACGAGCAGTACTTC,CASSLGRNPYEQYF,.,TRBV7-6,TRBJ2-7,.
TGTGCCAGCAGTGCGACAGGGGAAGCTTTCTTT,CASSATGEAFF,TRBD1,TRBV6-1,TRBJ1-1,.
TGTGCCAGCAGCGCGACTAGCGGGAGTAGGACAGATACGCAGTATTTT,CASSATSGSRTDTQYF,TRBD2,TRBV11-2,TRBJ2-3,.
TGTGCCAGCAGTTTAAGGAGGGCCTACGAGCAGTACTTC,CASSLRRAYEQYF,.,TRBV28,TRBJ2-7,many
TGTGCCTGGAGCCGGACAAGGAACACTGAAGCTTTCTTT,CAWSRTRNTEAFF,.,TRBV30,TRBJ1-1,many
TGTGCCAGCAGTGAACCGGGGGAGATAGCCAAAAACATTCAGTACTTC,CASSEPGEIAKNIQYF,.,TRBV2,TRBJ2-4,many
TGCAGTGCCCAGACTAGTGCGGGATATGACGAGCAGTACTTC,CSAQTSAGYDEQYF,.,TRBV20-1,TRBJ2-7,many
TGCAGCGCCACCCTATCCGAGCAGTACTTC,CSATLSEQYF,.,TRBV20-1,TRBJ2-7,.
TGTGCCAGCAGCCACAACACAGGGGGCACTGAAGCTTTCTTT,CASSHNTGGTEAFF,TRBD1,TRBV3-1,TRBJ1-1,many
TGTGCCAGCAGCGCCAGAGGGGACGGCATGCGGAATGAAAAACTGTTTTTT,CASSARGDGMRNEKLFF,.,TRBV6-2/TRBV6-3,TRBJ1-4,.
TGTGCCAGCAGTAGAGCCGGGACAACGAACACCGGGGAGCTGTTTTTT,CASSRAGTTNTGELFF,.,TRBV6-1,TRBJ2-2,.
TGTGCCACCAGCAGAGATCGAGCGGAGAACACAGATACGCAGTATTTT,CATSRDRAENTDTQYF,.,TRBV15,TRBJ2-3,many
TGTGCCAGTAGTGCCAGGGGCGCCCCCGGAAACACCATATATTTT,CASSARGAPGNTIYF,.,TRBV19,TRBJ1-3,.